This T cell receptor (beta chain) was retrieved from a study of technical replicates of blood from a few donors. TCRdb's table, derived via immunoSEQ multiplex PCR, lists solely in-frame clones and lacks some. The sample has 60,000 or so clones; less than 98% are singletons. Sequencing input: T cells isolated from PBMCs. The clonotype originates from a human donor in good health.

CDR3 in amino acids: CASSPQDGLWQFF. DNA for the CDR3: TGTGCCAGCAGCCCCCAAGACGGGTTATGGCAGTTCTTC. This chain joins TRBV11-2 and TRBJ2-1; D is undetermined. Looked up from germline, CDR1 is SGHAT and CDR2 is FQNNGV. The CDR3 runs 13 residues. V shed 5 bases and J shed 12 bases, with 17 bases lying between them.